The rows below give T cell receptor beta chains drawn from one sample of a study of blood T cell repertoires in COVID-19. Here immunoSEQ multiplex PCR was the method, and the copy in TCRdb shows in-frame clones only, minus some. The table has 60,000 or so clones, roughly 84% seen once. The sample was peripheral blood. These receptors were taken from a man aged 30-40 years with COVID-19, enrolled during active disease. Each CDR3 is given with its conserved first and last residue. D genes are given only for firm matches.

d_call j_call v_call cdr3_aa
. TRBJ1-5 TRBV3-1/TRBV3-2 CASSQTGHVGQPQHF
. TRBJ1-4 TRBV18 CASSPPPLYRESPTYLTNEKLFF
. TRBJ1-1 TRBV2 CASSEREAFF
TRBD1 TRBJ2-5 TRBV2 CASRVTQGTQETQYF
TRBD1 TRBJ1-2 TRBV9 CASSDQGASGYTF
. TRBJ2-1 TRBV7-8 CASSVGRNNEQFF
. TRBJ1-1 TRBV6-2/TRBV6-3 CASSYSIKDSPVNTEAFF
. TRBJ1-3 TRBV13 CASSSPQGTGNTIYF
. TRBJ2-1 TRBV3-1/TRBV3-2 CASSPQGIGEQFF
TRBD2 TRBJ2-1 TRBV5-4 CASSLGEGRANEQFF
TRBD1 TRBJ1-1 TRBV11-2 CASSLSGTGINTEAFF
TRBD2 TRBJ2-5 TRBV9 CASSVGGGPGKTQYF
TRBD1 TRBJ2-7 TRBV3-1/TRBV3-2 CASSRPDRGCFYEQYF
TRBD1 TRBJ1-1 TRBV7-9 CASSSGQGLGAAF
. TRBJ1-1 TRBV18 CASSPPSDPGRTFF
. TRBJ1-2 TRBV30 CAWGATAPNYGYTF
. TRBJ1-1 TRBV5-1 CASSPVEIGTEAFF
. TRBJ2-4 TRBV19 CASAVGGTAKNIQYF
. TRBJ1-4 TRBV2 CASSAAGANEKLFF
. TRBJ1-4 TRBV6-2/TRBV6-3 CASSDGGVANEKLFF
TRBD1 TRBJ1-2 TRBV7-3 CASSSGQGNYGYTF
TRBD2 TRBJ2-7 TRBV28 CASSLRLAGVFEQYF
. TRBJ2-3 TRBV5-1 CASSLGASTDTQYF
. TRBJ1-2 TRBV28 CASSLLGGRGYTF
. TRBJ2-1 TRBV28 CASRTGRVPNEQFF
TRBD2 TRBJ2-1 TRBV6-4 CASSDSSGSYNEQFF